Presented here are 30 T cell receptor beta chains from one specimen sequenced in a study of blood T cell repertoires in COVID-19. Produced via immunoSEQ multiplex PCR; TCRdb's table is partial and in-frame only. The table has approximately 150,000 clones, roughly 87% seen once. Specimen: peripheral blood. Source of these receptors: a woman in her 70s with acute or convalescent COVID-19.

This clone was counted a single time. V usage is TRBV28 and J usage is TRBJ1-1, with D perhaps TRBD1 (5 bases). This CDR3 region has 14 residues. The V end was cut by 5 bases, the J end by 2 bases, with 12 bases between. The germline V gene encodes CDR1 MDHEN and CDR2 SYDVKM. This CDR3 reads CASSPPWGNTEAFF. The CDR3 DNA is TGTGCCAGCAGTCCCCCGTGGGGCAACACTGAAGCTTTCTTT. The full variable domain, rest sourced from reference TRBV28 and TRBJ1-1, is DVKVTQSSRYLVKRTGEKVFLECVQDMDHENMFWYRQDPGLGLRLIYFSYDVKMKEKGDIPEGYSVSREKKERFSLILESASTNQTSMYLCASSPPWGNTEAFFGQGTRLTVV.

The rearrangement joins TRBV11-3 to TRBJ1-3, with D possibly being TRBD1 (6 bases). Trimming took 4 bases from V and 4 from J, leaving 17 bases between them. Germline V CDR1 and CDR2: SGHNT, YENEEA. The CDR3 is 16 amino acids. Written as DNA, the CDR3 is TGTGCCAGCAGCTCCACCATAGGGGGTTCCGGAAACACCATATATTTT. It is translated as CASSSTIGGSGNTIYF. The entire variable domain, with the rest obtained from reference TRBV11-3 and TRBJ1-3, is as follows: EAGVVQSPRYKIIEKKQPVAFWCNPISGHNTLYWYLQNLGQGPELLIRYENEEAVDDSQLPKDRFSAERLKGVDSTLKIQPAELGDSAVYLCASSSTIGGSGNTIYFGEGSWLTVV.

V usage is TRBV10-3 and J usage is TRBJ2-2, with 7 positions matching TRBD1. This CDR3 has 16 amino acids. Trimming at V came to 0 bases and at J to 6 bases, leaving 7 bases not matched to a gene. CDR1 is ENHRY and CDR2 is SYGVKD in the germline V gene. DNA of the CDR3: TGTGCCATCAGTGAGTCTTTTACAGGGGTCGCCGGGGAGCTGTTTTTT. Residues: CAISESFTGVAGELFF.

This clone was detected only once. The gene calls are TRBV28 and TRBJ2-3, with TRBD2 matching over 7 bases. CDR3 length: 16 amino acids. The germline gives CDR1 MDHEN, CDR2 SYDVKM. The ends lost 6 bases at V and 3 bases at J; junction bases unmatched: 12. The CDR3 nucleotides are TGTGCCAGCAGACCACGTAGGGGCGGGAGTACAGATACGCAGTATTTT. Translated: CASRPRRGGSTDTQYF.

The genes are TRBV25-1 and TRBJ2-3; D unresolved. Germline CDR1 MGHDK, CDR2 SYGVNS. Trimming left V 5 bases short and J 2 bases short, with 8 bases between. This CDR3 has 13 residues. In DNA, the CDR3 is TGTGCCAGCAGTCCCCCCAACACAGATACGCAGTATTTT. Encoded protein: CASSPPNTDTQYF.

The chain carries TRBV7-2 and TRBJ2-3, with a weak D call TRBD2 (7 bases). The CDR3 has 14 amino acids. Germline loops: CDR1 SGHTA, CDR2 FQGNSA. Trimming took off 4 bases at V and 6 bases at J, with 14 bases between the two ends. CDR3 sequence (DNA): TGTGCCAGCAGCTCCGACGGGGGGCGGGATACGCAGTATTTT. It yields the protein CASSSDGGRDTQYF.

The rearrangement uses TRBV4-1 and TRBJ1-1, with D perhaps TRBD1 (5 bases). Germline V lookup: CDR1 MGHRA, CDR2 YSYEKL. This CDR3 comprises 14 residues. The germline V and J ends were trimmed by 6 bases and 4 bases, with 15 bases remaining between them. The CDR3 DNA is TGCGCCAGCAGTCCACAGGCTCCGATCACTGAAGCTTTCTTT. Protein product: CASSPQAPITEAFF.

The chain employs TRBV7-2 and TRBJ2-3, with a weak D call TRBD2 (6 bases). Looked up from germline, CDR1 is SGHTA and CDR2 is FQGNSA. The V and J ends lost 2 bases and 4 bases respectively, with 7 bases between them. This CDR3 has 13 amino acids. This chain's CDR3 is CASSLSGADTQYF. DNA for the CDR3: TGTGCCAGCAGCTTATCGGGGGCAGATACGCAGTATTTT. The whole variable domain, filled in from reference TRBV7-2 and TRBJ2-3, reads GAGVSQSPSNKVTEKGKDVELRCDPISGHTALYWYRQSLGQGLEFLIYFQGNSAPDKSGLPSDRFSAERTGGSVSTLTIQRTQQEDSAVYLCASSLSGADTQYFGPGTRLTVL.

This sequence joins TRBV18 and TRBJ2-5; TRBD2 agrees at 7 bases. Germline CDR1 and CDR2: KGHSH and LQKENI. V dropped 3 bases and J dropped 7; count of bases not matched to a gene: 8. This CDR3 is built from 14 residues. CDR3 sequence (DNA): TGTGCCAGCTCACCGACGGGGGGAGTGGTGACCCAGTACTTC. Translated: CASSPTGGVVTQYF.

V gene TRBV6-4 combines with J gene TRBJ1-1; no firm D call. Germline CDR1 is MRHNA and CDR2 is SNTAGT. Trimming shortened V by 4 bases and J by 2 bases, and 14 bases separated the two germline ends. The CDR3 length is 15 residues. In DNA form, the CDR3 reads TGTGCCAGCAGTGTTGTGTTTGGGCCTAACACTGAAGCTTTCTTT. Translated, it gives CASSVVFGPNTEAFF.

The CDR3 region has the DNA TGCGCCAGCAGCCATCGGACAGGGCAGGGCGGCTACACCTTC. Its translation is CASSHRTGQGGYTF. This chain connects TRBV4-3 to TRBJ1-2; 8 bases agree with TRBD1. Germline lookup yields CDR1 LGHNA and CDR2 YSLEER. This CDR3 region has 14 residues. The junction had 8 bases not matched to a gene; V was cut back by 3 bases and J by 8 bases.

This clone came up a few times. The chain combines TRBV11-2 with TRBJ1-6; D possibly corresponds to TRBD1 (5 bases). The germline V gene has CDR1 SGHAT and CDR2 FQNNGV. CDR3 length: 15 residues. V was pared by 1 base and J by 8 bases, with 12 bases between. This CDR3 is CASSLARPGDSPLHF. The CDR3 DNA reads TGTGCCAGCAGCTTAGCCCGACCGGGGGATTCACCCCTCCACTTT.

The rearrangement links TRBV25-1 to TRBJ2-7, with D unresolved. The germline gives CDR1 MGHDK, CDR2 SYGVNS. The CDR3 has 10 amino acids. Trimming removed 6 bases at V and 5 bases at J, with 5 bases between. The DNA of the CDR3 is TGTGCCAGCAGCCTCCACGAGCAGTACTTC. Amino acids: CASSLHEQYF.

The J gene is TRBJ2-2, the V gene TRBV30, with D perhaps matching TRBD2 (7 bases). The CDR3 loop spans 14 amino acids. Between the trimmed V and J ends, which lost 8 bases and 5 bases, there was a span of 18 bases. Germline-derived CDR1 and CDR2 are GTSNPN and SVGIG (reference sequence). The DNA of the CDR3 is TGTGCCGGACGGGGGGCCCCGGCTACCGGGGAGCTGTTTTTT. This sequence encodes CAGRGAPATGELFF. The entire variable domain, with the rest obtained from reference TRBV30 and TRBJ2-2, is as follows: SQTIHQWPATLVQPVGSPLSLECTVEGTSNPNLYWYRQAAGRGLQLLFYSVGIGQISSEVPQNLSASRPQDRQFILSSKKLLLSDSGFYLCAGRGAPATGELFFGEGSRLTVL.

This clone turned up a few times. This chain uses TRBV5-4 with TRBJ1-2, with 7 nucleotides matching TRBD1. The CDR3 contains 14 residues. V lost 4 bases and J lost 3; bases outside the gene matches: 6. CDR1 and CDR2 (germline): SGHNT, YYREEE (reference sequence). The CDR3 protein is CASSLRGGDYGYTF. In DNA form, the CDR3 reads TGTGCCAGCAGCCTCCGAGGGGGCGACTATGGCTACACCTTC.

The genes are TRBV25-1 and TRBJ2-5, with D tentatively TRBD2 (7 bases). V was shortened by 7 bases and J by 1 base, with 13 bases between the two germline ends. Germline V lookup: CDR1 MGHDK, CDR2 SYGVNS. This CDR3 region has 14 residues. CDR3 loop: CASNRAGAQETQYF. Written as DNA, the CDR3 is TGTGCCAGCAATAGGGCGGGGGCCCAAGAGACCCAGTACTTC. Variable domain in full (rest from reference TRBV25-1 and TRBJ2-5): EADIYQTPRYLVIGTGKKITLECSQTMGHDKMYWYQQDPGMELHLIHYSYGVNSTEKGDLSSESTVSRIRTEHFPLTLESARPSHTSQYLCASNRAGAQETQYFGPGTRLLVL.

The chain has TRBV7-9 and TRBJ1-2; possible D gene TRBD1, 6 bases. CDR1 is SEHNR, CDR2 FQNEAQ, per germline (reference sequence). The CDR3 has 13 amino acids. The V and J ends lost 5 bases and 7 bases respectively, with 14 bases between them. Here the CDR3 reads CASSQQTGFGYTF. Written as DNA, the CDR3 is TGTGCCAGCAGCCAACAAACAGGGTTTGGCTACACCTTC.

The V and J genes are TRBV27 and TRBJ2-5; 7 bases align to TRBD1. Looked up from germline, CDR1 is MNHEY and CDR2 is SMNVEV (reference sequence). Trimming cost V 5 bases and J 7 bases; bases outside gene matches: 7. This CDR3 contains 13 residues. Here the CDR3 DNA reads TGTGCCAGCAGTGAGACAGGGACGGGGACCCAGTACTTC. Translated: CASSETGTGTQYF.

In this sample, this clone turned up once. The CDR3 DNA reads as TGTGCCAGCAGGAGGACAGGGGGGATCTATAATTCACCCCTCCACTTT. This sequence encodes CASRRTGGIYNSPLHF. The V gene is TRBV27, the J gene TRBJ1-6, with 10 bases matching TRBD1. The V segment lost 6 bases and the J segment 3 bases; nucleotides outside the gene matches: 5. The length of the CDR3 is 16 residues. From germline, CDR1 is MNHEY and CDR2 SMNVEV (reference sequence).

The chain couples TRBV4-1 to TRBJ1-4; D not certain. V was clipped by 4 bases and J by 4 bases, with 13 bases between them. This CDR3 is 15 amino acids long. CDR1 is MGHRA, CDR2 YSYEKL, per germline. CDR3 residues: CASSPLGGINEKLFF. CDR3 DNA sequence: TGCGCCAGCAGCCCCCTGGGAGGGATTAATGAAAAACTGTTTTTT.

This clone was seen just once. The rearrangement links TRBV5-1 to TRBJ2-1; 8 positions match TRBD2. The CDR3 is 15 amino acids. Germline V gives CDR1 SGHRS, CDR2 YFSETQ. Trimming at V came to 4 bases and at J to 8 bases, leaving 11 bases not matched to a gene. This CDR3 is CASSTGGAGGHEQFF. In DNA, the CDR3 is TGCGCCAGCAGCACCGGGGGGGCGGGGGGCCATGAGCAGTTCTTC.

DNA for the CDR3: TGTGCCAGCACGAAAGCGGGGACCTCCTACGAGCAGTACTTC. Protein sequence: CASTKAGTSYEQYF. The rearrangement uses TRBV6-5 and TRBJ2-7; 7 bases line up with TRBD2. V lost 7 bases and J lost 0; bases outside the gene matches: 6. Germline CDR1 MNHEY, CDR2 SVGAGI. CDR3 size: 14 residues.

V is TRBV7-9 and J is TRBJ1-2; TRBD1 matches 7 bases. Germline values: CDR1 SEHNR, CDR2 FQNEAQ (reference sequence). V dropped 5 bases and J dropped 6; count of bases not matched to a gene: 12. The CDR3 is 15 amino acids. The CDR3 DNA reads TGTGCCAGCAGCGCACGAGCGACAGGGATGGATGGCTACACCTTC. Encoded protein: CASSARATGMDGYTF.

The chain is built from TRBV2 and TRBJ1-5; D perhaps matches TRBD1 (5 bases). CDR3 length equals 15 residues. The germline V gene encodes CDR1 SNHLY and CDR2 FYNNEI. V lost 4 bases, J lost 0 bases, and 10 bases lay in between. CDR3 nucleotide sequence: TGTGCCAGCAGTGTTGGGGGGGATAGCAATCAGCCCCAGCATTTT. Encoded protein: CASSVGGDSNQPQHF.

The J gene is TRBJ2-5, the V gene TRBV19, with 7 bases that match TRBD1. Germline values: CDR1 LNHDA, CDR2 SQIVND (reference sequence). The CDR3 consists of 14 residues. The trim removed 3 bases at V and 2 bases at J, leaving 3 bases unmatched. Here the CDR3 DNA reads TGTGCCAGTAGTATGCTCAGGGGGCAAGAGACCCAGTACTTC. Translating it yields CASSMLRGQETQYF.

This clone was counted a single time. The CDR3 bases are TGTGCCAGCAGCGAAATGTCAGGGGGCGGTGAAAAACTGTTTTTT. Its protein product is CASSEMSGGGEKLFF. The chain has TRBV25-1 and TRBJ1-4, with 8 nucleotides matching TRBD1. This CDR3 region has 15 residues. Germline V gives CDR1 MGHDK, CDR2 SYGVNS. V shed 6 bases, J shed 7 bases, and the junction held 10 bases outside the gene matches.

The chain is built from TRBV7-2 and TRBJ1-4; the D gene is possibly TRBD1 (5 bases). Trimming took off 6 bases at V and 5 bases at J, with 7 bases between the two ends. The CDR3 loop spans 12 amino acids. Germline-derived CDR1 and CDR2 are SGHTA and FQGNSA. CDR3 coding DNA: TGTGCCAGCAGAGGGGTAAATGAAAAACTGTTTTTT. Residues: CASRGVNEKLFF.

The chain links TRBV7-8 to TRBJ1-1; D remains unclear. Trimming pared 10 bases from V and 0 bases from J, leaving 9 bases between. This CDR3 is 12 amino acids long. The V gene's germline CDR1 is SGHVS and CDR2 FQNEAQ. Here the CDR3 DNA reads TGTGCCATTCAGGAAATGAACACTGAAGCTTTCTTT. Translated, it gives CAIQEMNTEAFF.

The chain employs TRBV19 and TRBJ1-5, with D tentatively TRBD1 (6 bases). V lost 0 bases, J lost 8 bases, and 11 bases lay in between. Looked up from germline, CDR1 is LNHDA and CDR2 is SQIVND (reference sequence). This CDR3 region has 14 residues. The CDR3 DNA follows: TGTGCCAGTAGTATAGAGCGGGGGCAGAAGCCCCAGCATTTT. Translated, it gives CASSIERGQKPQHF.

The chain uses TRBV5-1 and TRBJ1-1, with D tentatively TRBD1 (5 bases). The V gene's germline CDR1 is SGHRS and CDR2 YFSETQ. Trimming cost V 3 bases and J 6 bases, with 12 bases left between them. This CDR3 contains 13 residues. CDR3 sequence (DNA): TGCGCCAGCAGCTATAGCAGGGTTTCTGAAGCTTTCTTT. The encoded protein is CASSYSRVSEAFF.